The 18 T cell receptor beta chains below come from one sample, sequenced in a study of lymphopenia after photon versus proton radiotherapy. Only in-frame clones appear in the TCRdb table, and some are missing; sequencing was by immunoSEQ multiplex PCR. Of about 28,000 clones listed, approximately 85% are singletons. The source material was peripheral blood, sampled from a patient treated with photon-based radiotherapy. The receptors shown here come from a man aged 50-60 years with gastric cancer.

This chain connects TRBV7-9 to TRBJ1-4; D gene unclear. The CDR3 is made up of 14 amino acids. Trimming took 4 bases from V and 6 from J, leaving 12 bases between them. Germline values: CDR1 SEHNR, CDR2 FQNEAQ (reference sequence). The CDR3 DNA is TGTGCCAGCAGCTCATTCGGGCCGGATGAAAAACTGTTTTTT. It codes for CASSSFGPDEKLFF.

The V gene is TRBV28, the J gene TRBJ1-2; no clear D. This CDR3 comprises 16 residues. Deletions cut 3 bases from V and 5 bases from J, with 19 bases between. Germline CDR1 is MDHEN and CDR2 is SYDVKM. The CDR3 region is CASSFDSRSLLYGYTF. The CDR3 bases are TGTGCCAGCAGTTTCGATTCCCGCTCGTTGCTATATGGCTACACCTTC.

The chain employs TRBV11-2 and TRBJ2-7; D gene uncertain. This CDR3 spans 12 amino acids. The germline gives CDR1 SGHAT, CDR2 FQNNGV. V was trimmed by 0 bases and J by 4 bases, leaving 4 bases between them. The CDR3 DNA is TGTGCCAGCAGCTTAGATTGGTACGAGCAGTACTTC. It translates to CASSLDWYEQYF.

V gene TRBV30 combines with J gene TRBJ2-2; 11 bases map to TRBD2. J was trimmed by 7 bases and V by 3 bases; bases with no gene match: 7. The CDR3 has 15 amino acids. Germline V gene data show CDR1 as GTSNPN and CDR2 as SVGIG (reference sequence). CDR3 nucleotide sequence: TGTGCCTGGAGGGTAGCGGGGGGGCCTCTCGGGGAGCTGTTTTTT. Translated: CAWRVAGGPLGELFF.

This rearrangement joins TRBV7-2 to TRBJ2-5; the D is unclear. This CDR3 spans 13 amino acids. Trimming stripped 4 bases from V and 5 bases from J, with 11 bases between. Germline V lookup: CDR1 SGHTA, CDR2 FQGNSA. Here the CDR3 DNA reads TGTGCCAGCAGCTCCTTCTATGGGGAGACCCAGTACTTC. This sequence encodes CASSSFYGETQYF. The complete variable domain, with remaining parts taken from reference TRBV7-2 and TRBJ2-5, reads GAGVSQSPSNKVTEKGKDVELRCDPISGHTALYWYRQSLGQGLEFLIYFQGNSAPDKSGLPSDRFSAERTGGSVSTLTIQRTQQEDSAVYLCASSSFYGETQYFGPGTRLLVL.

The chain uses TRBV19 and TRBJ1-1, with TRBD1 identical over 8 bases. Trimming at V came to 5 bases and at J to 10 bases, leaving 9 bases not matched to a gene. The CDR3 has 13 amino acids. Germline V gene data show CDR1 as LNHDA and CDR2 as SQIVND (reference sequence). CDR3 loop: CASSGERQGRAFF. The CDR3 coding sequence is TGTGCCAGTAGTGGAGAACGACAGGGGAGAGCTTTCTTT.

V is TRBV10-2 and J is TRBJ2-4; D tentatively reads TRBD1 or TRBD2 (6 bases each). Germline V CDR1 and CDR2: WSHSY, SAAADI. The CDR3 has 13 amino acids. Trimming pared 8 bases from V and 7 bases from J, leaving 15 bases between. CDR3 in amino acids: CASLSGGLNIQYF. DNA of the CDR3: TGCGCCAGCCTTAGTGGGGGGCTGAACATTCAGTACTTC.

The chain combines TRBV7-2 with TRBJ1-5; D may be TRBD1 (5 bases). The CDR3 covers 13 residues. CDR1 SGHTA and CDR2 FQGNSA come from the germline V gene. Trimming removed 5 bases from V and 7 bases from J, with 12 bases in between. This CDR3 is CASSLVQGQPQHF. CDR3 DNA sequence: TGTGCCAGCAGCCTTGTTCAGGGCCAGCCCCAGCATTTT.

The rearrangement joins TRBV2 to TRBJ2-2; D ambiguous. Germline CDR1 and CDR2: SNHLY and FYNNEI. V lost 7 bases, J lost 7 bases, and 19 bases lay in between. This CDR3 is built from 15 residues. The CDR3 nucleotides read TGTGCCAGCACCAGACTTGGTCCCTCGGACGGGGAGCTGTTTTTT. This sequence encodes CASTRLGPSDGELFF.

The rearrangement joins TRBV14 to TRBJ1-1; no reliable D call. CDR1 SGHDN and CDR2 FVKESK come from the germline V gene. Trimming took off 4 bases at V and 0 bases at J, with 9 bases between the two ends. The CDR3 runs 14 residues. The CDR3: CASSRSTLNTEAFF. The CDR3 coding sequence is TGTGCCAGCAGCCGATCTACTTTGAACACTGAAGCTTTCTTT.

This chain uses TRBV2 with TRBJ2-3, with D unclear. The V end lost 8 bases, the J end lost 2 bases, and 8 bases lay between the germline ends. There are 12 residues in the CDR3. Germline assignment: CDR1 SNHLY and CDR2 FYNNEI. CDR3 protein: CASEAYTDTQYF. Written as DNA, the CDR3 is TGTGCCAGCGAAGCGTACACAGATACGCAGTATTTT.

This sequence joins TRBV6-1 and TRBJ2-7, with a tentative D call TRBD2 (6 bases). In germline, CDR1 is MNHNS, CDR2 SASEGT. The ends were cut back, 6 bases at V and 5 bases at J, with 17 bases in the middle. The CDR3 runs to 14 residues. The CDR3 loop reads CASRISWGVNEQYV. CDR3 DNA sequence: TGTGCCAGCAGGATTTCCTGGGGGGTGAACGAGCAGTACGTC.

The chain employs TRBV7-8 and TRBJ2-3; D is uncertain. In germline, CDR1 is SGHVS, CDR2 FQNEAQ. The CDR3 loop spans 14 amino acids. Trimming took 7 bases from V and 2 from J, leaving 13 bases between them. CDR3 in DNA: TGTGCCAGCACCCCCGAACCGGCCACAGATACGCAGTATTTT. Translation gives CASTPEPATDTQYF.

This rearrangement joins TRBV27 to TRBJ1-2; no clear D. V gave up 6 bases and J gave up 0 bases, with 11 bases separating them. The germline V gene has CDR1 MNHEY and CDR2 SMNVEV (reference sequence). The CDR3 is made up of 14 amino acids. The CDR3 nucleotides read TGTGCCAGCAGACCCGGGGATGCTAACTATGGCTACACCTTC. Amino acids: CASRPGDANYGYTF.

The chain is built from TRBV5-4 and TRBJ2-1; TRBD1 matches at 8 bases. V trimming: 4 bases; J trimming: 15 bases; junction bases outside the gene matches: 12. This CDR3 contains 13 residues. Germline CDR1 SGHNT, CDR2 YYREEE (reference sequence). In nucleotides, the CDR3 is TGTGCCAGCAGCCATCGCGAGACAGGGGTCGGGTTCTTC. As protein: CASSHRETGVGFF.

The V and J genes are TRBV5-4 and TRBJ1-1; D unresolved. The CDR3 extends over 14 amino acids. V was trimmed by 4 bases and J by 5 bases, leaving 15 bases between them. Per germline, CDR1 SGHNT and CDR2 YYREEE (reference sequence). The CDR3 spells CASSPFEGRTEAFF. In nucleotides, the CDR3 is TGTGCCAGCAGCCCCTTTGAAGGGAGGACTGAAGCTTTCTTT. Filled out from reference TRBV5-4 and TRBJ1-1, the complete variable domain reads ETGVTQSPTHLIKTRGQQVTLRCSSQSGHNTVSWYQQALGQGPQFIFQYYREEENGRGNFPPRFSGLQFPNYSSELNVNALELDDSALYLCASSPFEGRTEAFFGQGTRLTVV.

The CDR3 protein is CASSSSAEGYTF. The CDR3 DNA follows: TGTGCCAGCAGCTCTTCGGCGGAGGGCTACACCTTC. V and J are TRBV7-9 and TRBJ1-2; no clear D. Trimming removed 4 bases from V and 8 bases from J, with 11 bases in between. Germline-derived CDR1 and CDR2 are SEHNR and FQNEAQ (reference sequence). This CDR3 region has 12 residues.

This chain uses TRBV7-6 with TRBJ1-4; D is ambiguous. CDR1 SGHVS and CDR2 FNYEAQ come from the germline V gene. Trimming left V 5 bases short and J 7 bases short, with 17 bases between. CDR3 size: 15 residues. The CDR3 sequence: CASSTTTRISEKLFF. In DNA form, the CDR3 reads TGTGCCAGCAGCACCACGACAAGGATTTCTGAAAAACTGTTTTTT.